Listed below are T cell receptor beta chains from one sample, sequenced in a study of cytotoxic CD8 clonotypes in ibrutinib-treated CLL. Measured with immunoSEQ multiplex PCR; TCRdb has only the in-frame clones, and not every one. The sample holds over 20,000 clones; roughly 75% are singletons and the top ten take 6% to 9%. The specimen was PBMCs, collected before ibrutinib treatment. The receptors were sampled from a human donor with chronic lymphocytic leukemia. CDR3s include the opening cysteine and the closing phenylalanine or tryptophan. Fields, in order: clone size, J gene, V gene, D gene, CDR3 protein, CDR3 DNA. The D gene is left open where the match is weak. Size tells how often a clone was seen (once, few, many) or the class of an expanded clone, and some rows leave it out.

few TRBJ1-5 TRBV5-4 - CASSLDANQPQHF TGTGCCAGCAGCTTGGATGCTAATCAGCCCCAGCATTTT
- TRBJ2-1 TRBV19 - CASSRGSYNEQFF TGTGCCAGTAGTCGGGGCAGCTACAATGAGCAGTTCTTC
once TRBJ1-4 TRBV6-5 TRBD1 CASSYSAGGVEKLFF TGTGCCAGCAGTTATTCCGCAGGGGGCGTAGAAAAACTGTTTTTT
- TRBJ1-1 TRBV28 - CASRPYRDTEAFF TGTGCCAGCAGGCCTTACAGGGACACTGAAGCTTTCTTT
- TRBJ2-7 TRBV7-2 TRBD1 CASSARDRGSYEQYF TGTGCCAGCAGCGCCCGGGACAGGGGTTCCTACGAGCAGTACTTC
- TRBJ1-5 TRBV18 - CASSPPGGAVDQPQHF TGTGCCAGCTCACCACCAGGAGGGGCGGTTGATCAGCCCCAGCATTTT
- TRBJ2-3 TRBV11-2 - CASSLGTGQRKTQYF TGTGCCAGCAGCTTAGGGACCGGCCAAAGGAAGACGCAGTATTTT
- TRBJ2-1 TRBV5-6 TRBD2 CASRGGGFGSYNEQFF TGTGCCAGCAGGGGCGGGGGGTTCGGCTCCTACAATGAGCAGTTCTTC
- TRBJ2-7 TRBV28 TRBD1 CATRTGGTEQYF TGTGCCACGAGGACAGGGGGCACCGAGCAGTACTTC
- TRBJ2-2 TRBV7-3 - CASSLNSLGVTGELFF TGTGCCAGCAGCTTAAACAGTCTGGGAGTCACCGGGGAGCTGTTTTTT
few TRBJ1-3 TRBV6-5 - CASSRDTSGNTIYF TGTGCCAGCAGCCGGGACACCTCTGGAAACACCATATATTTT
- TRBJ1-3 TRBV10-1 - CASSDGVGHSGNTIYF TGCGCCAGCAGTGACGGTGTGGGACACTCTGGAAACACCATATATTTT
- TRBJ2-6 TRBV9 - CASSAQGSGANVLTF TGTGCCAGCAGCGCACAGGGCTCTGGGGCCAACGTCCTGACTTTC
- TRBJ1-5 TRBV6-5 - CASSFLGAGLAQPQHF TGTGCCAGCAGTTTTTTGGGAGCAGGGCTAGCTCAGCCCCAGCATTTT
- TRBJ1-1 TRBV5-5 - CASSLIQARNTEAFF TGTGCCAGCAGCTTGATTCAGGCTAGGAACACTGAAGCTTTCTTT
- TRBJ1-1 TRBV29-1 TRBD1 CSVGGTGAFF TGCAGCGTCGGGGGGACAGGGGCTTTCTTT
few TRBJ1-3 TRBV13 - CASSLGRLKNLGNTIYF TGTGCCAGCAGCTTAGGCCGTCTCAAAAATCTCGGGAACACCATATATTTT
- TRBJ2-1 TRBV18 - CASSQAMHQSSYNEQFF TGTGCCAGCTCTCAGGCCATGCACCAAAGCTCCTACAATGAGCAGTTCTTC
- TRBJ2-7 TRBV27 - CASSFRYPYEQYF TGTGCCAGCAGTTTTCGATATCCCTACGAGCAGTACTTC
few TRBJ2-1 TRBV11-3 - CASSLRDNEQFF TGTGCCAGCAGCTTGCGGGACAATGAGCAGTTCTTC
once TRBJ2-7 TRBV23-1 - CASSQSRANHEQYF TGCGCCAGCAGTCAATCGCGGGCCAACCACGAGCAGTACTTC
- TRBJ1-1 TRBV7-3 TRBD1 CASSLGQLNTEAFF TGTGCCAGCAGCTTGGGACAGCTGAACACTGAAGCTTTCTTT
- TRBJ1-2 TRBV29-1 TRBD1 CSVSGGRGYTF TGCAGCGTTTCAGGGGGCCGCGGCTACACCTTC
- TRBJ2-1 TRBV5-1 TRBD2 CASIQTHLAGGSEQFF TGCGCCAGCATACAGACCCATTTAGCGGGAGGCAGTGAGCAGTTCTTC
- TRBJ2-1 TRBV5-1 TRBD2 CASSLAATSGRRRFSYNEQFF TGCGCCAGCAGCTTGGCCGCAACTAGCGGGAGAAGGCGTTTCTCCTACAATGAGCAGTTCTTC
once TRBJ2-3 TRBV19 - CASSIGLADTQYF TGTGCCAGTAGTATCGGGTTGGCAGATACGCAGTATTTT
- TRBJ2-7 TRBV25-1 TRBD1 CASSRQGAWYF TGTGCCAGCAGTAGACAGGGGGCATGGTACTTC
- TRBJ2-1 TRBV2 TRBD1 CASRDRSFYNEQFF TGTGCCAGCAGGGACAGGAGCTTCTACAATGAGCAGTTCTTC
- TRBJ1-4 TRBV6-1 TRBD1 CASRPRGQGNEKLFF TGTGCCAGCAGACCCAGGGGACAGGGCAATGAAAAACTGTTTTTT
- TRBJ2-3 TRBV20-1 TRBD2 CSTGGLDTQYF TGCAGTACGGGGGGGTTGGATACGCAGTATTTT
- TRBJ2-5 TRBV20-1 - CSATEETQYF TGCAGTGCTACAGAAGAGACCCAGTACTTC
- TRBJ2-7 TRBV9 TRBD1 CASSPQGPYEQYF TGTGCCAGCAGCCCACAGGGGCCCTACGAGCAGTACTTC
- TRBJ1-4 TRBV7-6 - CASSWGPQGEKLFF TGTGCCAGCAGCTGGGGTCCACAGGGAGAAAAACTGTTTTTT
- TRBJ1-1 TRBV5-5 - CASSLGASNTEAFF TGTGCCAGCAGCTTGGGCGCCTCGAACACTGAAGCTTTCTTT
- TRBJ2-7 TRBV2 TRBD2 CASTARGGPSEQYF TGTGCCAGCACCGCGAGGGGAGGGCCCAGCGAGCAGTACTTC
- TRBJ2-7 TRBV18 - CASSPDVGQYF TGTGCCAGCTCACCGGATGTCGGGCAGTACTTC
- TRBJ2-7 TRBV7-9 - CASSLGFQGSGEQYF TGTGCCAGCAGCTTAGGGTTCCAGGGGTCGGGAGAGCAGTACTTC
- TRBJ1-1 TRBV30 TRBD1 CAWGGTGTTANTEAFF TGTGCCTGGGGCGGGACAGGGACAACGGCCAACACTGAAGCTTTCTTT
- TRBJ2-2 TRBV7-9 - CASSSRGGQGTGELFF TGTGCCAGCAGCTCCCGGGGGGGACAGGGCACCGGGGAGCTGTTTTTT
- TRBJ2-5 TRBV5-1 - CASSLARAETQYF TGCGCCAGCAGCTTGGCGCGGGCGGAGACCCAGTACTTC
- TRBJ1-5 TRBV28 TRBD1 CASSSGQGNQPQHF TGTGCCAGCAGCTCTGGACAGGGCAATCAGCCCCAGCATTTT
- TRBJ2-3 TRBV29-1 TRBD2 CSVGGLAGVTDTQYF TGCAGCGTTGGAGGATTAGCGGGGGTCACAGATACGCAGTATTTT